This record looks at one T cell receptor (beta chain) sequence and its context. The data were obtained in a study of blood T cell repertoires in COVID-19. Per the original methods: Amplification with reference gene primers provided the estimates of nucleated cell counts. Here immunoSEQ multiplex PCR was the method, and the copy in TCRdb shows in-frame clones only, minus some. V and J calls and clone size are given by that table; D and trimming were obtained from the DNA. The repertoire holds 73,000 or so clones, with 84% as singletons. Germline V gives CDR1 SGHRS, CDR2 YFSETQ. The CDR3 length is 12 residues. Deletions cut 0 bases from V and 10 bases from J, with 9 bases between.

The specimen was peripheral blood. This TCR was recovered from a woman aged 55 to 70 with acute or convalescent COVID-19. The chain uses TRBV5-1 and TRBJ2-3, with a possible D match to TRBD2 (6 bases). CDR3 loop: CASSLGGGSQYF. The CDR3 coding sequence is TGCGCCAGCAGCTTGGGAGGAGGGTCGCAGTATTTT.